This is a list of T cell receptor beta chains from one sample in a study of tumor and adjacent non-tumor tissue in lung cancer. TCRdb analysed the multiplex PCR reads with MiXCR anew, one entry per CDR3 protein. The sample holds over 130,000 distinct CDR3 sequences, roughly 66% seen once. Sequencing was done on a sample of lung tumor tissue. All receptors derive from a man in his 60s with small cell lung cancer. CDR3s include the opening cysteine and the closing phenylalanine or tryptophan. A D gene is named only where the DNA matches it firmly. Some rows mark clone size as missing; the rest say once, few, many or name a class of expanded clone.

J gene: TRBJ2-1
clone size: -
D gene: TRBD2
CDR3 length: 15
V gene: TRBV11-2
CDR3 protein: CASSRTSGFSNEEFF
CDR3 DNA: TGTGCCAGCAGCCGAACTAGCGGGTTTAGCAATGAGGAGTTCTTC

J gene: TRBJ1-2
clone size: -
D gene: -
CDR3 length: 14
V gene: TRBV11-2
CDR3 protein: CASSLLQRGNGYTF
CDR3 DNA: TGTGCCAGCAGTTTACTCCAGAGGGGAAATGGCTACACCTTC

J gene: TRBJ2-7
clone size: -
D gene: -
CDR3 length: 15
V gene: TRBV13
CDR3 protein: CASSFPQGPTYEQYF
CDR3 DNA: TGTGCCAGCAGCTTCCCCCAGGGGCCTACCTACGAGCAGTACTTC

J gene: TRBJ2-3
clone size: -
D gene: -
CDR3 length: 12
V gene: TRBV10-3
CDR3 protein: CAIIGSADTRYF
CDR3 DNA: TGTGCCATCATCGGGAGCGCAGATACCCGGTATTTT

J gene: TRBJ1-4
clone size: -
D gene: -
CDR3 length: 13
V gene: TRBV12-3/TRBV12-4
CDR3 protein: CASSPPRGEKLFF
CDR3 DNA: TGTGCCAGCAGTCCCCCTAGGGGTGAAAAACTGTTTTTT

J gene: TRBJ1-1
clone size: -
D gene: -
CDR3 length: 13
V gene: TRBV5-1
CDR3 protein: CASSLTAKDEAFF
CDR3 DNA: TGCGCCAGCAGCTTGACCGCAAAGGATGAAGCTTTCTTT

J gene: TRBJ2-5
clone size: once
D gene: -
CDR3 length: 15
V gene: TRBV4-2
CDR3 protein: CSSSQDASLRETQYF
CDR3 DNA: TGTTCCAGCAGCCAAGACGCTAGCCTCAGGGAGACCCAGTACTTC

J gene: TRBJ2-1
clone size: -
D gene: TRBD2
CDR3 length: 14
V gene: TRBV28
CDR3 protein: CASSLASGRYEQFF
CDR3 DNA: TGTGCCAGCAGTTTAGCTAGCGGGAGGTATGAGCAGTTCTTC

J gene: TRBJ1-5
clone size: -
D gene: TRBD1
CDR3 length: 13
V gene: TRBV29-1
CDR3 protein: CSVIGQGGQTHHF
CDR3 DNA: TGCAGCGTTATTGGACAGGGAGGTCAGACCCATCATTTT

J gene: TRBJ1-4
clone size: -
D gene: -
CDR3 length: 14
V gene: TRBV11-2
CDR3 protein: CASSLAASPEKLFF
CDR3 DNA: TGTGCCAGCAGCTTAGCGGCAAGCCCTGAAAAGCTGTTTTTT

J gene: TRBJ2-5
clone size: many
D gene: -
CDR3 length: 15
V gene: TRBV5-5
CDR3 protein: CASSPAGTPQETQYF
CDR3 DNA: TGTGCCAGCAGCCCGGCCGGGACTCCTCAAGAGACCCAGTACTTC

J gene: TRBJ2-1
clone size: -
D gene: TRBD2
CDR3 length: 12
V gene: TRBV10-3
CDR3 protein: CTIRSGRDEQFF
CDR3 DNA: TGTACCATCAGGAGCGGGAGGGATGAGCAGTTCTTC

J gene: TRBJ1-3
clone size: -
D gene: -
CDR3 length: 13
V gene: TRBV4-2
CDR3 protein: CASSQEGDGTIYF
CDR3 DNA: TGTGCCAGCAGCCAAGAGGGGGACGGCACCATATATTTT

J gene: TRBJ1-4
clone size: few
D gene: -
CDR3 length: 17
V gene: TRBV6-5
CDR3 protein: CASSRIVSGHSNEKLFF
CDR3 DNA: TGTGCCAGCAGTCGTATCGTATCGGGACACTCTAATGAAAAACTGTTTTTT

J gene: TRBJ1-1
clone size: -
D gene: -
CDR3 length: 14
V gene: TRBV24-1
CDR3 protein: CATSDSRGRREAFF
CDR3 DNA: TGTGCCACCAGTGATTCCCGGGGCAGGAGGGAAGCTTTCTTT

J gene: TRBJ2-6
clone size: -
D gene: TRBD2
CDR3 length: 18
V gene: TRBV11-2
CDR3 protein: CASGLALAGSSGANVLIF
CDR3 DNA: TGTGCCAGCGGCTTAGCGCTAGCGGGAAGCTCTGGGGCCAACGTCCTGATTTTC

J gene: TRBJ2-2
clone size: few
D gene: -
CDR3 length: 12
V gene: TRBV12-3/TRBV12-4
CDR3 protein: CASSLTGRELFF
CDR3 DNA: TGTGCCAGCAGCCTAACAGGCAGGGAGCTGTTTTTT

J gene: TRBJ2-3
clone size: -
D gene: TRBD1
CDR3 length: 14
V gene: TRBV20-1
CDR3 protein: CSAGRTGGTYTQYF
CDR3 DNA: TGCAGTGCTGGTCGGACAGGTGGGACATATACGCAGTATTTT

J gene: TRBJ2-1
clone size: -
D gene: TRBD2
CDR3 length: 13
V gene: TRBV6-2/TRBV6-3
CDR3 protein: CAGSVAGASEQFF
CDR3 DNA: TGTGCCGGATCTGTAGCGGGAGCGTCTGAGCAGTTCTTC

J gene: TRBJ1-6
clone size: -
D gene: TRBD1
CDR3 length: 14
V gene: TRBV6-5
CDR3 protein: CASIATGARSPLHF
CDR3 DNA: TGTGCCAGCATCGCGACAGGGGCTCGATCACCTCTCCACTTT

J gene: TRBJ2-3
clone size: -
D gene: TRBD1
CDR3 length: 16
V gene: TRBV5-1
CDR3 protein: CASSQGHRGLADTQYF
CDR3 DNA: TGCGCCAGCAGCCAGGGGCACAGGGGGCTTGCAGATACGCAGTATTTT